This T cell receptor beta chain was retrieved from a study of T cells in Graves' hyperthyroidism and ophthalmopathy. Study background: Peripheral blood specimens were obtained at initial diagnosis, prior to any treatment.

Germline V CDR1 and CDR2: LGHNA, YNFKEQ. CDR3 length: 16 residues. Trimming shortened V by 1 base and J by 4 bases, and 14 bases separated the two germline ends. The study, taken as a whole, reports: In blood, most of the thyroid clonotypes expanded above 0.001 were also present. Patients with ophthalmopathy were separated from those with stable hyperthyroidism by a 13 V-J model. Model predictions of ophthalmopathy came a median approximately 6.2 months before onset.

Amplification yielded TCR beta CDR3 regions, with RNA transcripts as the source. Using the HTBI primer set, a first-round RT-PCR was run on the TCR CDR3. TCRdb re-analysed the multiplex PCR reads in MiXCR, keeping a single row per CDR3 protein. The table includes approximately 610,000 distinct CDR3 sequences, 14% to 15% detected once. As for this clonotype: Its antigen is unidentified.

The chain is built from TRBV4-2 and TRBJ1-3; D ambiguous. The sequence derives from a middle-aged woman with Graves' ophthalmopathy. The material sequenced was blood. The CDR3 DNA sequence: TGTGCCAGCAGCCAAGTTACCGGGTTGGGAGGAAACACCATATATTTT. This translates into CASSQVTGLGGNTIYF.